The 26 T cell receptor beta chains reported below all come from one sample, sequenced in a study of T cell changes during pregnancy in multiple sclerosis. Clones were read by immunoSEQ multiplex PCR, and TCRdb kept only the in-frame ones, dropping some. The sample lists 90,000 or so clones; less than 95% were seen once. The sequenced sample was peripheral blood, obtained in the first trimester of pregnancy. The source of these receptors is a female donor in good health, enrolled as a control in a pregnancy study.

The chain joins TRBV5-6 to TRBJ1-6; a possible D gene is TRBD1 (5 bases). This CDR3 is 15 amino acids long. Germline lookup yields CDR1 SGHDT and CDR2 YYEEEE. V lost 1 base, J lost 5 bases, and 10 bases lay in between. CDR3 DNA: TGTGCCAGCAGCTTGAGGGGCGGAGATAATTCACCCCTCCACTTT. Encoded protein: CASSLRGGDNSPLHF.

The CDR3 bases are TGTGCCAGCAGTAGGACAGGCACTGAAGCTTTCTTT. Its protein is CASSRTGTEAFF. V is TRBV27 and J is TRBJ1-1; 7 bases agree with TRBD1. CDR1 MNHEY and CDR2 SMNVEV come from the germline V gene (reference sequence). CDR3 length: 12 amino acids. V was pared by 5 bases and J by 4 bases, with 1 base of the junction left unmatched.

This chain uses TRBV4-1 with TRBJ1-1; 7 bases match TRBD1. CDR1 is MGHRA, CDR2 YSYEKL, per germline. The CDR3 is made up of 15 amino acids. J was trimmed by 4 bases and V by 4 bases; bases with no gene match: 9. The CDR3 bases are TGCGCCAGCAGCCCCCCGGCCACAGGGGCCACTGAAGCTTTCTTT. Its protein is CASSPPATGATEAFF.

V usage is TRBV11-2 and J usage is TRBJ1-6; TRBD1 matches 8 bases. The germline CDR1 and CDR2 sequences are SGHAT and FQNNGV. V shed 5 bases, J shed 9 bases, and the junction held 9 bases outside the gene matches. This CDR3 has 15 amino acids. The CDR3 coding sequence is TGTGCCAGCAGCCCGCAGGGGGCGCACCTTTCACCCCTCCACTTT. The encoded protein is CASSPQGAHLSPLHF.

The gene calls are TRBV18 and TRBJ1-1, with 9 bases that match TRBD1. Losses at the gene ends were 8 bases for V and 5 bases for J; bases not matched to a gene: 6. The CDR3 is 13 residues long. Germline-derived CDR1 and CDR2 are KGHSH and LQKENI. CDR3 nucleotides: TGTGCCAGCACCGGGACAGGGCGAACTGAAGCTTTCTTT. Residues: CASTGTGRTEAFF.

The rearrangement uses TRBV4-3 and TRBJ1-3; possibly TRBD1 for D (5 bases). This CDR3 is 16 amino acids long. Trimming shortened V by 1 base and J by 3 bases, and 13 bases separated the two germline ends. CDR1 and CDR2 from the germline V gene are LGHNA and YSLEER. This chain's CDR3 is CASSQVHQGSGNTIYF. As DNA, the CDR3 is TGCGCCAGCAGCCAAGTGCATCAGGGTAGTGGAAACACCATATATTTT.

This clone was picked up one time. J is TRBJ1-4 and V is TRBV7-2; D gene ambiguous. The ends were cut back, 5 bases at V and 6 bases at J, with 16 bases in the middle. The germline CDR1 and CDR2 sequences are SGHTA and FQGNSA. CDR3 length: 15 amino acids. The CDR3 region has the DNA TGTGCCAGCAGCCCCCGCCCCGACATTGATGAAAAACTGTTTTTT. Its translation is CASSPRPDIDEKLFF.

The gene calls are TRBV28 and TRBJ1-5, with D hard to call. The V end lost 3 bases, the J end lost 6 bases, and 9 bases lay between the germline ends. This CDR3 is built from 13 residues. Germline V gene lookup returns CDR1 MDHEN and CDR2 SYDVKM. The CDR3 DNA follows: TGTGCCAGCAGTTTCGGGTACGGTCAGCCCCAGCATTTT. Encoded protein: CASSFGYGQPQHF.

This CDR3 reads CAWRGQGESYYGYTF. CDR3 sequence (DNA): TGTGCCTGGAGGGGACAGGGGGAATCCTACTATGGCTACACCTTC. This rearrangement joins TRBV30 to TRBJ1-2; 11 bases match TRBD1. Trimming took 3 bases from V and 3 from J; bases not matched to a gene: 6. CDR1 and CDR2 from the germline V gene are GTSNPN and SVGIG (reference sequence). This CDR3 is 15 amino acids long.

The chain has TRBV2 and TRBJ1-2, with 10 bases lining up with TRBD1. V shed 6 bases, J shed 8 bases, and the junction held 9 bases outside the gene matches. There are 14 residues in the CDR3. Germline loops: CDR1 SNHLY, CDR2 FYNNEI. The CDR3 loop reads CASRAGTGDRGYTF. CDR3 DNA: TGTGCCAGCAGGGCAGGGACAGGGGATAGGGGCTACACCTTC.

The chain recombines TRBV7-2 with TRBJ2-7, with D unresolved. The CDR3 has 14 residues. CDR1 SGHTA and CDR2 FQGNSA come from the germline V gene. The germline V and J ends were trimmed by 1 base and 4 bases, with 11 bases remaining between them. The CDR3 DNA reads TGTGCCAGCAGCTTAGACTACTCCCGGTACGAGCAGTACTTC. The encoded protein is CASSLDYSRYEQYF.

This clone came up a few times. V gene TRBV5-6 combines with J gene TRBJ2-7; D call uncertain. The CDR3 covers 14 residues. CDR1 and CDR2 from the germline V gene are SGHDT and YYEEEE. V gave up 4 bases and J gave up 0 bases, with 11 bases separating them. This CDR3 is CASSPLGSSYEQYF. DNA of the CDR3: TGTGCCAGCAGCCCACTGGGCAGCTCCTACGAGCAGTACTTC. The full variable domain, rest sourced from reference TRBV5-6 and TRBJ2-7, is DAGVTQSPTHLIKTRGQQVTLRCSPKSGHDTVSWYQQALGQGPQFIFQYYEEEERQRGNFPDRFSGHQFPNYSSELNVNALLLGDSALYLCASSPLGSSYEQYFGPGTRLTVT.

J is TRBJ2-5 and V is TRBV30; D gene unclear. This CDR3 region has 11 residues. Germline V gene data show CDR1 as GTSNPN and CDR2 as SVGIG (reference sequence). V was trimmed by 6 bases and J by 5 bases, leaving 10 bases between them. The CDR3 DNA follows: TGTGCCTGCTATGAGGCGGAGACCCAGTACTTC. It translates to CACYEAETQYF.

The chain combines TRBV10-3 with TRBJ2-7, with D perhaps matching TRBD1 (5 bases). This CDR3 is built from 13 residues. The germline V gene has CDR1 ENHRY and CDR2 SYGVKD. Trimming stripped 2 bases from V and 1 base from J, with 6 bases between. The CDR3 here is CAISEGASYEQYF. The DNA of the CDR3 is TGTGCCATCAGTGAGGGGGCGTCCTACGAGCAGTACTTC.

This chain uses TRBV10-3 with TRBJ2-1; a weak D match, TRBD1 (6 bases). Germline assignment: CDR1 ENHRY and CDR2 SYGVKD. This CDR3 region has 14 residues. Trimming stripped 11 bases from V and 8 bases from J, with 22 bases between. CDR3 residues: CAVSWGLAGDEQFF. CDR3 bases: TGTGCCGTGTCATGGGGGCTTGCTGGGGATGAGCAGTTCTTC.

V usage is TRBV7-2 and J usage is TRBJ1-2, with D unclear. Germline values: CDR1 SGHTA, CDR2 FQGNSA. V lost 10 bases to trimming and J lost 0 bases, with 9 bases between them. CDR3 length equals 12 residues. The DNA for the CDR3 is TGTGCCAAACGAGAACCTAACTATGGCTACACCTTC. It translates to CAKREPNYGYTF.

This clone was counted a single time. The chain links TRBV11-2 to TRBJ1-2, with TRBD1 matching 9 bases. CDR1 SGHAT and CDR2 FQNNGV come from the germline V gene. This CDR3 is 14 amino acids long. V gave up 3 bases and J gave up 3 bases; unmatched junction bases: 2. CDR3 amino acids: CASSFTGGHYGYTF. DNA for the CDR3: TGTGCCAGCAGCTTTACAGGGGGCCACTATGGCTACACCTTC.

The chain combines TRBV7-9 with TRBJ2-3; D is uncertain. V was cut by 4 bases and J by 2 bases, with 4 bases left in between. Germline V gene lookup returns CDR1 SEHNR and CDR2 FQNEAQ (reference sequence). The CDR3 is 12 residues long. CDR3 in DNA: TGTGCCAGCAGCTCAAACACAGATACGCAGTATTTT. It specifies CASSSNTDTQYF. Full variable domain (outside the CDR3, taken from reference TRBV7-9 and TRBJ2-3): DTGVSQNPRHKITKRGQNVTFRCDPISEHNRLYWYRQTLGQGPEFLTYFQNEAQLEKSRLLSDRFSAERPKGSFSTLEIQRTEQGDSAMYLCASSSNTDTQYFGPGTRLTVL.

V is TRBV9 and J is TRBJ2-1; 10 nucleotides agree with TRBD2. V trimming: 2 bases; J trimming: 0 bases; junction bases outside the gene matches: 8. This CDR3 has 18 amino acids. The germline gives CDR1 SGDLS, CDR2 YYNGEE. CDR3 DNA sequence: TGTGCCAGCAGCGTTCTACTAGCGGGGCCGCTCTCCTACAATGAGCAGTTCTTC. Protein product: CASSVLLAGPLSYNEQFF.

V and J are TRBV5-5 and TRBJ1-1; no firm D call. With 5 bases removed from V and 6 bases from J, the gap between germline ends came to 14 bases. This CDR3 region has 13 residues. CDR1 and CDR2 from the germline V gene are SGHKS and YYEKEE (reference sequence). The CDR3 bases are TGTGCCAGCAGTCTAGACCCGCCCGCTGAAGCTTTCTTT. This encodes CASSLDPPAEAFF.

This clone was recorded only once. The genes are TRBV6-6 and TRBJ1-1, with TRBD1 matching 8 bases. J lost 0 bases, V lost 6 bases, and 6 bases had no gene match. The CDR3 is 15 amino acids. Germline V lookup: CDR1 MNHNY, CDR2 SVGAGI (reference sequence). The CDR3 nucleotides read TGTGCCAGCAGCTCGCAGGGGGCAGTGAACACTGAAGCTTTCTTT. It is translated as CASSSQGAVNTEAFF.

The CDR3 bases are TGTGCCAGCAGCGCGAGGGCAGGGGGAACCTACAATGAGCAGTTCTTC. It yields the protein CASSARAGGTYNEQFF. The chain combines TRBV9 with TRBJ2-1, with 7 bases that match TRBD1. The CDR3 covers 16 residues. CDR1 is SGDLS and CDR2 is YYNGEE in the germline V gene. V shed 3 bases, J shed 2 bases, and the junction held 8 bases outside the gene matches. The variable domain in full, with the rest retrieved from reference TRBV9 and TRBJ2-1, is DSGVTQTPKHLITATGQRVTLRCSPRSGDLSVYWYQQSLDQGLQFLIQYYNGEERAKGNILERFSAQQFPDLHSELNLSSLELGDSALYFCASSARAGGTYNEQFFGPGTRLTVL.

The chain uses TRBV28 and TRBJ1-2; 9 bases match TRBD1. This CDR3 contains 14 residues. Germline-derived CDR1 and CDR2 are MDHEN and SYDVKM. The V segment lost 5 bases and the J segment 7 bases; nucleotides outside the gene matches: 8. DNA for the CDR3: TGTGCCAGCAGTCTAACAGGGGGCGATCGTGGCTACACCTTC. Amino acids: CASSLTGGDRGYTF.

J is TRBJ2-3 and V is TRBV4-3, with a tentative D call TRBD2 (6 bases). The V end was cut by 3 bases, the J end by 2 bases, with 15 bases between. Germline CDR1 and CDR2: LGHNA and YSLEER. The CDR3 consists of 16 residues. The CDR3 bases are TGCGCCAGCAGCCAGGTGGGAGGATCTAACACAGATACGCAGTATTTT. Protein: CASSQVGGSNTDTQYF.

This clone was counted a single time. The chain recombines TRBV7-2 with TRBJ1-1; tentative D call: TRBD1 (6 bases). Germline CDR1 SGHTA, CDR2 FQGNSA. This CDR3 has 16 amino acids. The V end was cut by 4 bases, the J end by 1 base, with 16 bases between. CDR3 residues: CASSSSRGGQNTEAFF. CDR3 DNA: TGTGCCAGCAGCTCCTCAAGGGGGGGACAGAACACTGAAGCTTTCTTT.

The chain combines TRBV12-5 with TRBJ2-2; 8 nucleotides align to TRBD1. V lost 6 bases to trimming and J lost 0 bases; unmatched junction nucleotides: 6. CDR3 length: 16 residues. Germline V gene lookup returns CDR1 LGHNT and CDR2 FRNRAP. The CDR3: CASGRDRGPNTGELFF. CDR3 sequence (DNA): TGTGCTAGTGGCCGCGACAGGGGCCCGAACACCGGGGAGCTGTTTTTT. Complete variable domain (other parts from reference TRBV12-5 and TRBJ2-2): DARVTQTPRHKVTEMGQEVTMRCQPILGHNTVFWYRQTMMQGLELLAYFRNRAPLDDSGMPKDRFSAEMPDATLATLKIQPSEPRDSAVYFCASGRDRGPNTGELFFGEGSRLTVL.